Each of the 19 T cell receptor beta chains below was sequenced from the same sample in a study of T cell responses to AZD1222 COVID-19 vaccine. Data came from immunoSEQ multiplex PCR; TCRdb stores just in-frame clones and leaves some out. The sample includes 150,000 to 170,000 clones, roughly nine tenths of them seen just once. This material consisted of peripheral blood, taken on day 0 of AZD1222 vaccination. Every receptor here comes from an adult in good health.

This chain joins TRBV24-1 and TRBJ1-4; 8 bases match TRBD1. CDR1 and CDR2 (germline): KGHDR, SFDVKD. J was trimmed by 8 bases and V by 7 bases; bases with no gene match: 8. The CDR3 has 14 residues. The CDR3 spells CATSDRGDKEKLFF. CDR3 DNA sequence: TGTGCCACCAGCGACAGGGGTGACAAGGAAAAACTGTTTTTT.

The genes are TRBV6-2 or TRBV6-3 and TRBJ1-5; a possible D gene is TRBD1 (6 bases). Trimming removed 4 bases at V and 3 bases at J, with 19 bases between. This CDR3 spans 17 amino acids. Germline V lookup: CDR1 MNHEY, CDR2 SVGEGT. The CDR3 bases are TGTGCCAGCAGTTTTCCCTCAATCCGGGACATCAATCAGCCCCAGCATTTT. It is translated as CASSFPSIRDINQPQHF.

The rearrangement joins TRBV7-2 to TRBJ2-3; 8 bases are a match to TRBD1. J lost 1 base, V lost 5 bases, and 14 bases had no gene match. Germline CDR1 SGHTA, CDR2 FQGNSA. This CDR3 has 18 residues. CDR3 region: CASSETPPRGRGTDTQYF. CDR3 in DNA: TGTGCCAGCAGCGAGACCCCTCCCAGGGGGCGAGGCACAGATACGCAGTATTTT. Variable domain in full (rest from reference TRBV7-2 and TRBJ2-3): GAGVSQSPSNKVTEKGKDVELRCDPISGHTALYWYRQSLGQGLEFLIYFQGNSAPDKSGLPSDRFSAERTGGSVSTLTIQRTQQEDSAVYLCASSETPPRGRGTDTQYFGPGTRLTVL.

With regard to this clone: The same CDR3 can be traced to other DNA sequences in this sample. The chain is built from TRBV4-3 and TRBJ1-5; 8 nucleotides match TRBD1. Germline V CDR1 and CDR2: LGHNA, YSLEER. There are 13 residues in the CDR3. V lost 3 bases, J lost 5 bases, and 0 bases stayed unmatched. The chain's CDR3 is CASSQDRDQPQHF. The CDR3 DNA reads TGCGCCAGCAGCCAGGACAGGGATCAGCCCCAGCATTTT.

This clone appeared once. The CDR3 bases are TGTGCCAGCAGCTTCACGGGACAGAGACGACCCTCAGATACGCAGTATTTT. Its translation is CASSFTGQRRPSDTQYF. The rearrangement uses TRBV7-9 and TRBJ2-3; 7 nucleotides agree with TRBD1. Germline values: CDR1 SEHNR, CDR2 FQNEAQ (reference sequence). V dropped 3 bases and J dropped 4; count of bases not matched to a gene: 13. The CDR3 has 17 amino acids.

The chain uses TRBV27 and TRBJ1-2; 7 bases align to TRBD1. CDR3 length: 13 residues. The germline gives CDR1 MNHEY, CDR2 SMNVEV (reference sequence). Trimming at V came to 8 bases and at J to 7 bases, leaving 10 bases not matched to a gene. CDR3 region: CASSYRGSGGYTF. The CDR3 bases are TGTGCCAGCTCTTACAGGGGCTCGGGTGGCTACACCTTC.

The V gene is TRBV12-3 or TRBV12-4, the J gene TRBJ2-1; D remains ambiguous. The CDR3 length is 13 residues. V was clipped by 3 bases and J by 3 bases, with 6 bases between them. Here the CDR3 reads CASSLSSYNEQFF. The DNA of the CDR3 is TGTGCCAGCAGTTTGTCAAGCTACAATGAGCAGTTCTTC.

V usage is TRBV7-2 and J usage is TRBJ2-4; the D gene is possibly TRBD1 (5 bases). The CDR3 consists of 17 residues. Germline V gene data show CDR1 as SGHTA and CDR2 as FQGNSA. Trimming shortened V by 2 bases and J by 1 base, and 15 bases separated the two germline ends. The CDR3 DNA is TGTGCCAGCAGCTTATTTTTTCAGGGTCAGGCCAAAAACATTCAGTACTTC. It yields the protein CASSLFFQGQAKNIQYF.

The V gene is TRBV7-2, the J gene TRBJ2-2, with TRBD2 matching over 7 bases. V shed 4 bases, J shed 8 bases, and the junction held 13 bases outside the gene matches. The CDR3 loop spans 16 amino acids. CDR1 is SGHTA, CDR2 FQGNSA, per germline. This CDR3 reads CASSSPGLLAMGELFF. In DNA form, the CDR3 reads TGTGCCAGCAGCTCCCCGGGACTATTGGCCATGGGGGAGCTGTTTTTT.

The V call is TRBV5-1, the J call TRBJ2-7; D perhaps matches TRBD2 (5 bases). V was pared by 4 bases and J by 8 bases, with 10 bases between. CDR1 is SGHRS, CDR2 YFSETQ, per germline. The CDR3 loop spans 11 amino acids. Here the CDR3 reads CASSRENKQYF. In DNA form, the CDR3 reads TGCGCCAGCAGCCGGGAAAATAAGCAGTACTTC.

This clone appeared once. The chain joins TRBV20-1 to TRBJ1-1; D not resolved. V dropped 1 base and J dropped 9 bases, with 6 bases sitting between them. There are 10 residues in the CDR3. Germline CDR1 and CDR2: DFQATT and SNEGSKA (reference sequence). CDR3 nucleotides: TGCAGTGCTAGAGCCTGGAAAGCTTTCTTT. Protein sequence: CSARAWKAFF.

This clone was seen a single time. The J gene is TRBJ1-4, the V gene TRBV7-2; D may be TRBD1 (6 bases). Germline CDR1 reads SGHTA; CDR2 reads FQGNSA. This CDR3 spans 16 amino acids. V was clipped by 1 base and J by 4 bases, with 13 bases between them. The CDR3 loop is CASSLGVGGDNEKLFF. DNA for the CDR3: TGTGCCAGCAGCTTAGGAGTAGGGGGGGATAATGAAAAACTGTTTTTT.

Here the CDR3 DNA reads TGTGCCACCAGTGATGTCGGGGCTTTCGATGGCTACACCTTC. It translates to CATSDVGAFDGYTF. The chain couples TRBV24-1 to TRBJ1-2; possible D gene TRBD1, 5 bases. Per germline, CDR1 KGHDR and CDR2 SFDVKD. Trimming pared 3 bases from V and 6 bases from J, leaving 13 bases between. The CDR3 runs 14 residues.

J is TRBJ1-3 and V is TRBV12-3 or TRBV12-4; D unresolved. The CDR3 length is 13 residues. V was cut by 6 bases and J by 4 bases, with 10 bases left in between. This CDR3 is CASRMAGGNTIYF. The CDR3 nucleotides are TGTGCCAGCAGAATGGCCGGAGGAAACACCATATATTTT.

This chain joins TRBV20-1 and TRBJ1-4, with 7 bases matching TRBD1. The J segment lost 3 bases and the V segment lost 3 bases, leaving 7 bases of the junction unmatched. This CDR3 has 15 amino acids. Germline V gives CDR1 DFQATT, CDR2 SNEGSKA (reference sequence). This CDR3 is CSASRSGQPNEKLFF. CDR3 DNA sequence: TGCAGTGCTAGTAGGTCGGGACAGCCTAATGAAAAACTGTTTTTT.

The chain is built from TRBV28 and TRBJ1-5; D not certain. Trimming removed 10 bases from V and 0 bases from J, with 13 bases in between. This CDR3 has 14 residues. Germline-derived CDR1 and CDR2 are MDHEN and SYDVKM. CDR3: CATQSPVSNQPQHF. In nucleotides, the CDR3 is TGTGCCACACAAAGTCCGGTTAGCAATCAGCCCCAGCATTTT. The full variable domain, its missing parts supplied by reference TRBV28 and TRBJ1-5, is DVKVTQSSRYLVKRTGEKVFLECVQDMDHENMFWYRQDPGLGLRLIYFSYDVKMKEKGDIPEGYSVSREKKERFSLILESASTNQTSMYLCATQSPVSNQPQHFGDGTRLSIL.

The rearrangement joins TRBV7-9 to TRBJ1-4; 9 bases align to TRBD1. Germline V CDR1 and CDR2: SEHNR, FQNEAQ (reference sequence). The CDR3 is 18 amino acids. V dropped 0 bases and J dropped 6; count of bases not matched to a gene: 11. The CDR3 region has the DNA TGTGCCAGCAGCTTAGCTCAGACAGGGGGTCGGGTCGATGAAAAACTGTTTTTT. Its protein is CASSLAQTGGRVDEKLFF.

Here the CDR3 reads CATSDSQRVGYTF. In DNA, the CDR3 is TGTGCCACCAGTGACTCTCAGAGGGTCGGCTACACCTTC. This chain uses TRBV24-1 with TRBJ1-2; D unresolved. Germline values: CDR1 KGHDR, CDR2 SFDVKD. With 4 bases removed from V and 8 bases from J, the gap between germline ends came to 13 bases. This CDR3 is built from 13 residues.

The chain couples TRBV19 to TRBJ1-4; D uncertain. The CDR3 contains 15 residues. Germline V gives CDR1 LNHDA, CDR2 SQIVND (reference sequence). Trimming pared 3 bases from V and 2 bases from J, leaving 10 bases between. The DNA of the CDR3 is TGTGCCAGTAGTATCAGCAGGTTCACTAATGAAAAACTGTTTTTT. Translating it yields CASSISRFTNEKLFF.